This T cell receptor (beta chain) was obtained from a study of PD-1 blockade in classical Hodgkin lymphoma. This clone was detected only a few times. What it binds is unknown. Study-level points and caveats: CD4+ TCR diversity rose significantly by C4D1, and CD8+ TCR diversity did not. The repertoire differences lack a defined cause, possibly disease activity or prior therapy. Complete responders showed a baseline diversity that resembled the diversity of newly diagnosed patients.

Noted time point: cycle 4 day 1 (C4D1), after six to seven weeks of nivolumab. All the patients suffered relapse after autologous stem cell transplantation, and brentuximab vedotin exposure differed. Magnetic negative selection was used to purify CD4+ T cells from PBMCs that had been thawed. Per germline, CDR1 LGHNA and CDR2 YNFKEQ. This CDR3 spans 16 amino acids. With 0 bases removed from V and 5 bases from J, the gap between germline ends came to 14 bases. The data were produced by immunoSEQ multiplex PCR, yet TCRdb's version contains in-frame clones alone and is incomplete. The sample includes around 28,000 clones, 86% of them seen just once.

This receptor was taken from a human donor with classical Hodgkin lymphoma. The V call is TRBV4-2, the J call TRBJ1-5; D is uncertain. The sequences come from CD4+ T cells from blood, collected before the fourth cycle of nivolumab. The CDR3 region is CASSQDWGGLYQPQHF. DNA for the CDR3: TGTGCCAGCAGCCAAGATTGGGGTGGGTTATATCAGCCCCAGCATTTT.